This TCR beta chain stems from a study of control samples from healthy donors and cancer patients. The CDR3 spans 16 residues. Repertoires were generated with immunoSEQ multiplex PCR, while TCRdb's copy carries only in-frame clones and drops some. Counted here are 250,000 to 300,000 clones, roughly four fifths occurring once; the ten biggest clones make up 10% to 15%. Sequencing was performed on PBMCs. This sequence joins TRBV21-1 and TRBJ1-1; TRBD1 reflects the table's D call only, with no check against the DNA. TRBV21-1 is a pseudogene locus. The sequence derives from a woman aged 55-69 years with lung cancer. The CDR3 spells CASSKGEKGNIAEAFF. The CDR3 nucleotides are TGTGCCAGCAGCAAAGGGGAAAAGGGGAACATCGCTGAAGCTTTCTTT.